This T cell receptor (beta chain) derives from a study of blood T cell repertoires in COVID-19. The assay was immunoSEQ multiplex PCR, and TCRdb's table has in-frame clones only and misses some. Of about 34,000 clones listed, roughly three quarters are singletons. V dropped 2 bases and J dropped 0 bases, with 10 bases sitting between them. CDR3 length: 14 amino acids. CDR1 GTSNPN and CDR2 SVGIG come from the germline V gene (reference sequence). The clonotype originates from a human donor in a cohort sampled during active COVID-19. The source material was peripheral blood. This chain uses TRBV30 with TRBJ1-2, with D possibly being TRBD1 (6 bases). Here the CDR3 reads CAWSLQGANYGYTF. The CDR3, as DNA: TGTGCCTGGAGTTTACAGGGAGCTAACTATGGCTACACCTTC.